These 21 T cell receptor beta chains originate from one sample sequenced in a study of blood T cells in healthy people across ages. A sample-barcoded 5' primer and a J-beta primer mix were used in a second PCR of about 7 to 12 cycles. TCRdb itself ran the 5' RACE reads through MiXCR, one entry per CDR3 protein. The sample holds roughly 800,000 distinct CDR3 sequences, 25% to 30% seen once. The sample was also reused in another study, on T cells of mothers and their children.

Specimen: blood. Receptor source: a boy under 18 in good health.

V is TRBV20-1 and J is TRBJ1-2; TRBD1 might be the D (5 bases). Germline V gives CDR1 DFQATT, CDR2 SNEGSKA (reference sequence). There are 15 residues in the CDR3. V lost 0 bases and J lost 7, with 18 bases in between. CDR3: CSAREGVGWLRGYTF. CDR3 sequence (DNA): TGCAGTGCTAGAGAGGGGGTCGGGTGGCTTCGTGGCTACACCTTC.

The sample holds a few counts of this clonotype. This chain connects TRBV4-1 to TRBJ2-5; TRBD1 agrees at 7 bases. This CDR3 has 15 amino acids. CDR1 and CDR2 (germline): MGHRA, YSYEKL. The ends lost 1 base at V and 0 bases at J; junction bases unmatched: 2. DNA of the CDR3: TGCGCCAGCAGCCAAGCGGGACAGTACCAAGAGACCCAGTACTTC. It codes for CASSQAGQYQETQYF.

The chain couples TRBV7-9 to TRBJ2-1; TRBD1 matches 8 bases. The J call may not be correct, given that the DNA end is closer to TRBJ2-7. Germline CDR1 reads SEHNR; CDR2 reads FQNEAQ (reference sequence). There are 15 residues in the CDR3. The CDR3 here is CASSPTGVFTYEQYF. As DNA, the CDR3 is TGTGCCAGCAGTCCGACAGGGGTCTTTACCTACGAGCAGTACTTC.

This clonotype was seen more than once but under ten times. V is TRBV11-2 and J is TRBJ2-1; D perhaps matches TRBD2 (6 bases). The germline V gene encodes CDR1 SGHAT and CDR2 FQNNGV. The CDR3 is 16 amino acids. Trimming cost V 4 bases and J 0 bases, with 13 bases left between them. CDR3 sequence (DNA): TGTGCCAGCAGCTCCATCCGGGGGAGCTCCTACAATGAGCAGTTCTTC. This translates into CASSSIRGSSYNEQFF.

This clonotype was found a few times. The chain has TRBV20-1 and TRBJ2-5, with D uncertain. The J call may be wrong; the DNA end is better matched by TRBJ2-7. The germline CDR1 and CDR2 sequences are DFQATT and SNEGSKA (reference sequence). The CDR3 spans 16 residues. In DNA, the CDR3 is TGCAGTGCTAGAGAGATTGGTGATTCCTGGCCCTACGAGCAGTACTTC. As protein: CSAREIGDSWPYEQYF.

A few counts support this clonotype. The chain employs TRBV2 and TRBJ2-7; 9 bases are shared with TRBD1. The CDR3 has 13 residues. Germline V gene lookup returns CDR1 SNHLY and CDR2 FYNNEI. V lost 5 bases and J lost 6; bases outside the gene matches: 5. The CDR3 here is CASSWDRVREQYF. CDR3 in DNA: TGTGCCAGCAGTTGGGACAGGGTCCGCGAGCAGTACTTC.

This clonotype was seen many times. This chain's CDR3 is CASSRPSVSKETQYF. In nucleotides, the CDR3 is TGTGCCAGCAGCCGCCCTAGCGTTTCCAAAGAGACCCAGTACTTC. The gene calls are TRBV12-3 or TRBV12-4 and TRBJ2-5; the D gene is possibly TRBD2 (6 bases). The CDR3 runs 15 residues. V lost 6 bases to trimming and J lost 3 bases, with 17 bases between them.

The DNA of the CDR3 is TGTGCCAGCAGCTACGTTCCCGGGAATTCACCCCTCCACTTT. This translates into CASSYVPGNSPLHF. This chain joins TRBV3-1 and TRBJ1-6, with D hard to call. V was cut by 5 bases and J by 7 bases, with 12 bases left in between. CDR3 size: 14 residues. From germline, CDR1 is LGHDT and CDR2 YNNKEL (reference sequence). The full variable domain, in which reference TRBV3-1 and TRBJ1-6 provide the parts outside the CDR3, is DTAVSQTPKYLVTQMGNDKSIKCEQNLGHDTMYWYKQDSKKFLKIMFSYNNKELIINETVPNRFSPKSPDKAHLNLHINSLELGDSAVYFCASSYVPGNSPLHFGNGTRLTVT.

This clonotype was counted a few times. Mismatch with germline at one junction end may stem from a read error. This rearrangement joins TRBV3-1 to TRBJ2-5; no definite D call. The CDR3 contains 14 residues. Germline CDR1 reads LGHDT; CDR2 reads YNNKEL (reference sequence). The CDR3 sequence: CAGSQVTGSETQYF. In nucleotides, the CDR3 is TGTGCCGGCAGCCAAGTAACCGGGTCGGAGACCCAGTACTTC.

This clonotype turned up a few times. V usage is TRBV6-5 and J usage is TRBJ2-4; 8 bases map to TRBD1. CDR3 length equals 16 residues. CDR1 MNHEY and CDR2 SVGAGI come from the germline V gene. Trimming removed 3 bases from V and 5 bases from J; junction bases left unmatched: 9. The CDR3 DNA sequence: TGTGCCAGCAGTTATGGACCAGGGGGCCGCGAAAACATTCAGTACTTC. It encodes CASSYGPGGRENIQYF.

This clonotype was observed a few times. J is TRBJ1-1 and V is TRBV7-6; D may be TRBD1 (6 bases). Germline CDR1 SGHVS, CDR2 FNYEAQ. This CDR3 has 14 amino acids. The germline V and J ends were trimmed by 5 bases and 3 bases, with 13 bases remaining between them. This CDR3 is CASSGGGSDTEAFF. CDR3 DNA: TGTGCCAGCAGCGGAGGGGGGAGCGACACTGAAGCTTTCTTT. Full variable domain (rest looked up from reference TRBV7-6 and TRBJ1-1): GAGVSQSPRYKVTKRGQDVALRCDPISGHVSLYWYRQALGQGPEFLTYFNYEAQQDKSGLPNDRFSAERPEGSISTLTIQRTEQRDSAMYRCASSGGGSDTEAFFGQGTRLTVV.

Notes on this clonotype: One end of the junction fails to match germline, which may point to a read error. The rearrangement joins TRBV7-7 to TRBJ2-7; TRBD1 matches 7 bases. There are 14 residues in the CDR3. In germline, CDR1 is SSHAT, CDR2 FNYEAQ (reference sequence). As DNA, the CDR3 is TGTGCTAGCAGCTCCGGGACAGTGGGCTCCGAGCAGTACTTC. Protein product: CASSSGTVGSEQYF.

This clonotype was seen just once. V is TRBV27 and J is TRBJ2-3; D possibly uses TRBD1 or TRBD2 (6 bases each). The CDR3 spans 15 residues. From germline, CDR1 is MNHEY and CDR2 SMNVEV (reference sequence). Trimming pared 0 bases from V and 5 bases from J, leaving 12 bases between. CDR3 nucleotide sequence: TGTGCCAGCAGTTTATCTAGGGGGGCGGGAGATACGCAGTATTTT. It yields the protein CASSLSRGAGDTQYF.

The rearrangement uses TRBV29-1 and TRBJ2-3, with a possible D match to TRBD1 (5 bases). The CDR3 sequence is 14 residues long. Germline CDR1 reads SQVTM; CDR2 reads ANQGSEA. V gave up 0 bases and J gave up 4 bases, with 11 bases separating them. CDR3 amino acids: CSVEDSRGSDTQYF. Written as DNA, the CDR3 is TGCAGCGTTGAAGATTCAAGGGGTTCAGATACGCAGTATTTT.

This chain joins TRBV6-1 and TRBJ2-6, with D maybe TRBD2 (7 bases). Germline lookup yields CDR1 MNHNS and CDR2 SASEGT. The CDR3 covers 17 residues. V gave up 8 bases and J gave up 0 bases, with 17 bases separating them. For the CDR3, the DNA is TGTGCCAGCGCGAAGGGGGGGGTCAGCTCTGGGGCCAACGTCCTGACTTTC. It encodes CASAKGGVSSGANVLTF.

This clonotype was picked up a small number of times. This chain links TRBV15 with TRBJ2-7; D not resolved. The end of the DNA aligns better with TRBJ2-1, so the J call may be wrong. CDR3 length equals 14 residues. The germline V gene has CDR1 LNHNV and CDR2 YYDKDF (reference sequence). CDR3 amino acids: CATSTGVHVGEQFF. The DNA of the CDR3 is TGTGCCACCAGCACTGGGGTTCACGTGGGTGAGCAGTTCTTC.

The chain employs TRBV3-1 and TRBJ2-5; possibly TRBD1 for D (6 bases). Trimming cost V 3 bases and J 7 bases, with 18 bases left between them. CDR1 and CDR2 from the germline V gene are LGHDT and YNNKEL (reference sequence). This CDR3 is 15 amino acids long. CDR3 protein: CASSQGAGLTGTQYF. The CDR3 nucleotides read TGTGCCAGCAGCCAGGGGGCTGGACTTACAGGGACCCAGTACTTC.

V is TRBV7-8 and J is TRBJ2-3, with D possibly TRBD2 on 6 matching bases. V dropped 2 bases and J dropped 2 bases, with 8 bases sitting between them. This CDR3 has 14 residues. Germline assignment: CDR1 SGHVS and CDR2 FQNEAQ. CDR3 region: CASSLWRDTDTQYF. The CDR3 region has the DNA TGTGCCAGCAGCTTATGGCGGGACACAGATACGCAGTATTTT.

The genes are TRBV5-1 and TRBJ2-5, with D unresolved. Between the trimmed V and J ends, which lost 0 bases and 3 bases, there was a span of 9 bases. CDR1 and CDR2 from the germline V gene are SGHRS and YFSETQ. This CDR3 contains 14 residues. Here the CDR3 reads CASSLERAEETQYF. The CDR3 DNA sequence: TGCGCCAGCAGCTTGGAGAGAGCCGAAGAGACCCAGTACTTC.

This clonotype was counted a few times. The rearrangement uses TRBV3-1 and TRBJ2-6, with 7 bases fitting TRBD1. This CDR3 contains 19 residues. After removal of 1 base from V and 2 bases from J, the junction contained 11 bases not matched to a gene. Per the germline V gene, CDR1 is LGHDT and CDR2 is YNNKEL (reference sequence). The CDR3 is CASSQVRDSFSAGANVLTF. As DNA, the CDR3 is TGTGCCAGCAGCCAAGTTCGGGACAGTTTTTCGGCTGGGGCCAACGTCCTGACTTTC.

V usage is TRBV7-9 and J usage is TRBJ2-3; 13 bases match TRBD2. Per germline, CDR1 SEHNR and CDR2 FQNEAQ (reference sequence). Trimming at V came to 1 base and at J to 2 bases, leaving 3 bases not matched to a gene. This CDR3 spans 17 amino acids. The CDR3 DNA is TGTGCCAGCAGCTTAGGGGGGACTAGCGGGGACACAGATACGCAGTATTTT. Protein sequence: CASSLGGTSGDTDTQYF.